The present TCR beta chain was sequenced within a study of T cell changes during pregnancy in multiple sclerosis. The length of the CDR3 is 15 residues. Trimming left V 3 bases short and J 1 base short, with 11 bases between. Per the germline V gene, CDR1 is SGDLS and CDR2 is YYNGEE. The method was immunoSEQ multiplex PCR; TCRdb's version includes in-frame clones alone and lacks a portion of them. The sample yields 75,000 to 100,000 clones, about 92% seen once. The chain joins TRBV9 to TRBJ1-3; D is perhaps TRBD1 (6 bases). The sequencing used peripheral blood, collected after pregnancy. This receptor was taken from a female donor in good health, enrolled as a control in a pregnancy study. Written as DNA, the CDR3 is TGTGCCAGCAGCGATTTACAGGGTTCTGGAAACACCATATATTTT. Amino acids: CASSDLQGSGNTIYF. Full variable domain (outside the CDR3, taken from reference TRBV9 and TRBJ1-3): DSGVTQTPKHLITATGQRVTLRCSPRSGDLSVYWYQQSLDQGLQFLIQYYNGEERAKGNILERFSAQQFPDLHSELNLSSLELGDSALYFCASSDLQGSGNTIYFGEGSWLTVV.